This TCR beta chain was obtained from a study of OX40 agonist ivuxolimab in advanced cancers. The wider study: Every 2 weeks, patients got intravenous ivuxolimab at one of six dose levels (0.01-10 mg/kg). Previous treatment with anti-PD-1, anti-PD-L1 or anti-CTLA-4 therapy was allowed; under 50% had received some.

Baseline, cycle 4 day 1, and cycle 7 day 1 were the blood sampling points. The V gene's germline CDR1 is SGHRS and CDR2 YFSETQ. CDR3 length: 13 amino acids. Trimming took off 0 bases at V and 6 bases at J, with 10 bases between the two ends. Profiling relied on immunoSEQ multiplex PCR, and the TCRdb table lists in-frame clones only, not all of them. The table records tens of thousands of clones, approximately 91% of them present only once. This clone occurred a few times. V is TRBV5-1 and J is TRBJ2-7; no clear D. The sequence derives from an adult with an advanced solid tumor such as melanoma, head and neck, liver or kidney cancer. This material consisted of CD4+ or CD8+ T cells sorted from blood, taken in a trial of the OX40 agonist ivuxolimab. The chain's CDR3 is CASSLVPGTEQYF. Written as DNA, the CDR3 is TGCGCCAGCAGCTTGGTTCCGGGTACCGAGCAGTACTTC.